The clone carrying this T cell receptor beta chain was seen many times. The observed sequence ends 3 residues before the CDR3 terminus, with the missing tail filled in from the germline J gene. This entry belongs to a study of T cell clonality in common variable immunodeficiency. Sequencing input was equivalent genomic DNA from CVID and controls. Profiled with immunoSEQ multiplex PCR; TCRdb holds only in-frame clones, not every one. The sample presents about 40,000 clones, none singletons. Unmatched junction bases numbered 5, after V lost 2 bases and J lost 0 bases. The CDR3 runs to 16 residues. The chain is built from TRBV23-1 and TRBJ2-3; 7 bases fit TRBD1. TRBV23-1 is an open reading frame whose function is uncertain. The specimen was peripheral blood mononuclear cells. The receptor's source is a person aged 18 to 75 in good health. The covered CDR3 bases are TGCGCCAGCAGTCAACCACCGGGACAGAGCACAGATACG. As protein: CASSQPPGQSTDT. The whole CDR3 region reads CASSQPPGQSTDTQYF.